This T cell receptor (beta chain) was captured in a study of T-cell memory formation after mild COVID-19. The CDR3 is 17 amino acids. Trimming left V 5 bases short and J 8 bases short, with 22 bases between. Germline V gene data show CDR1 as LGHNA and CDR2 as YSLEER. TCRdb fed the 5' RACE reads into MiXCR, producing one record per CDR3 protein. The sample gives around 250,000 distinct CDR3 sequences, roughly a sixth of which show up once; roughly 21% is in the top ten. Findings and limits, study-wide: Those CD4+ clones that contracted were mainly in CM and EM (CD8+ ones in EMRA).

This clonotype showed up just a few times. Its antigen is unknown. The receptor was derived from a man younger than 35 who had mild COVID-19 (a few samples of this study predate the infection). Cell type and time point are not known. The sample taken for sequencing was PBMCs or a T cell subset sorted from them (not recorded which). The V call is TRBV4-3, the J call TRBJ1-6; tentative D call: TRBD1 (5 bases). The CDR3 loop is CASSKSLPGLGDSPLHF. The CDR3 DNA is TGCGCCAGCAGCAAATCACTTCCAGGGCTCGGGGATTCACCCCTCCACTTT.